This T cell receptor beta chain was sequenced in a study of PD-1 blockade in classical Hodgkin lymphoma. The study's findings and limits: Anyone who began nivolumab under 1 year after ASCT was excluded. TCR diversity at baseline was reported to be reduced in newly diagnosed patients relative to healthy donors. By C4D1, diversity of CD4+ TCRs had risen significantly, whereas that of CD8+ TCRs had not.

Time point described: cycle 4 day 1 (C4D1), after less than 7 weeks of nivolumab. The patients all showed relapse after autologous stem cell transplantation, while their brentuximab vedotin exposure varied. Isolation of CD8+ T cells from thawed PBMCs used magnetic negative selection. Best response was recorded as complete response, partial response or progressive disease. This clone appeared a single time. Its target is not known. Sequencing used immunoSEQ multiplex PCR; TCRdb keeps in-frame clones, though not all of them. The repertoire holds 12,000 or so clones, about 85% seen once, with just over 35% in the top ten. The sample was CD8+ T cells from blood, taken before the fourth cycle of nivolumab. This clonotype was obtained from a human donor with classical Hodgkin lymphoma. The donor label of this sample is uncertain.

Here the CDR3 DNA reads TGTGCCAGCAGCTTAGCTGGGCAGAGCGGTTACGACGAGCAGTACTTC. As protein: CASSLAGQSGYDEQYF. The gene calls are TRBV7-9 and TRBJ2-7; a weak D match, TRBD2 (5 bases). V dropped 0 bases and J dropped 5 bases, with 17 bases sitting between them. CDR1 and CDR2 from the germline V gene are SEHNR and FQNEAQ (reference sequence). CDR3 length: 16 residues.